The next 24 T cell receptor beta chains were all read from a single sample in a study of T cell changes during pregnancy in multiple sclerosis. TCRdb's table, derived via immunoSEQ multiplex PCR, lists solely in-frame clones and lacks some. The sample includes some 60,000 clones, 90% of them seen just once. Here the sequenced sample was peripheral blood, taken in the first trimester of pregnancy. These receptor sequences come from a female donor in good health, enrolled as a control in a pregnancy study.

The rearrangement links TRBV5-4 to TRBJ2-7; 8 nucleotides align to TRBD2. The V segment lost 4 bases and the J segment 3 bases; nucleotides outside the gene matches: 9. The CDR3 length is 15 residues. Per the germline V gene, CDR1 is SGHNT and CDR2 is YYREEE (reference sequence). CDR3 protein: CASSRRAGDFYEQYF. Written as DNA, the CDR3 is TGTGCCAGCAGCCGCCGAGCGGGAGATTTCTACGAGCAGTACTTC.

The chain uses TRBV5-6 and TRBJ2-7, with 12 positions matching TRBD2. This CDR3 region has 14 residues. Trimming at V came to 4 bases and at J to 1 base, leaving 0 bases not matched to a gene. Per germline, CDR1 SGHDT and CDR2 YYEEEE. CDR3 protein: CASSGLAGSYEQYF. The CDR3 nucleotides are TGTGCCAGCAGCGGACTAGCGGGGTCCTACGAGCAGTACTTC.

The rearrangement links TRBV7-2 to TRBJ2-7; 13 bases fit TRBD2. Trimming cost V 5 bases and J 3 bases; bases outside gene matches: 10. CDR3 size: 17 residues. Germline loops: CDR1 SGHTA, CDR2 FQGNSA. The CDR3 reads CASSARTSGGPRYEQYF. In nucleotides, the CDR3 is TGTGCCAGCAGCGCGAGGACTAGCGGGGGACCCCGCTACGAGCAGTACTTC.

CDR3 sequence (DNA): TGTGCCAGCGAGACAGGGACGAAGTATGGCTACACCTTC. Amino acids: CASETGTKYGYTF. The chain recombines TRBV2 with TRBJ1-2; 7 nucleotides line up with TRBD1. Germline V gene lookup returns CDR1 SNHLY and CDR2 FYNNEI. CDR3 length equals 13 residues. The ends lost 8 bases at V and 5 bases at J; junction bases unmatched: 8.

The chain links TRBV18 to TRBJ1-1; D ambiguous. V dropped 1 base and J dropped 1 base, with 13 bases sitting between them. CDR1 and CDR2 (germline): KGHSH, LQKENI. There are 16 residues in the CDR3. Here the CDR3 reads CASSPLSIAANTEAFF. CDR3 nucleotides: TGTGCCAGCTCACCACTTTCGATAGCAGCGAACACTGAAGCTTTCTTT.

This clone was seen a single time. The chain employs TRBV2 and TRBJ1-4; D is undetermined. V was cut by 6 bases and J by 3 bases, with 14 bases left in between. The V gene's germline CDR1 is SNHLY and CDR2 FYNNEI. The CDR3 contains 15 residues. Written as DNA, the CDR3 is TGTGCCAGCAGCGCGGATGGGCGGGCTAATGAAAAACTGTTTTTT. Its protein product is CASSADGRANEKLFF.

This chain connects TRBV7-8 to TRBJ1-2; 8 nucleotides agree with TRBD1. Trimming cost V 4 bases and J 6 bases; bases outside gene matches: 7. The CDR3 totals 14 residues. Germline assignment: CDR1 SGHVS and CDR2 FQNEAQ. The CDR3 reads CASSSSRDRNGYTF. The CDR3, as DNA: TGTGCCAGCAGCTCGTCCCGGGACAGGAATGGCTACACCTTC.

The rearrangement joins TRBV6-6 to TRBJ2-2; 9 positions agree with TRBD1. Trimming at V came to 5 bases and at J to 5 bases, leaving 6 bases not matched to a gene. CDR1 and CDR2 from the germline V gene are MNHNY and SVGAGI (reference sequence). CDR3 size: 15 residues. The CDR3 is CASSELQGATGELFF. The CDR3 DNA reads TGTGCCAGCAGTGAGCTACAGGGGGCGACCGGGGAGCTGTTTTTT.

J is TRBJ1-2 and V is TRBV18; TRBD1 matches 8 bases. The CDR3 contains 16 residues. J was trimmed by 6 bases and V by 5 bases; bases with no gene match: 14. CDR1 and CDR2 from the germline V gene are KGHSH and LQKENI. Here the CDR3 DNA reads TGTGCCAGCTCAACCGGACAGGGTAAAGTTTCAGATGGCTACACCTTC. It translates to CASSTGQGKVSDGYTF. Variable domain in full (rest from reference TRBV18 and TRBJ1-2): NAGVMQNPRHLVRRRGQEARLRCSPMKGHSHVYWYRQLPEEGLKFMVYLQKENIIDESGMPKERFSAEFPKEGPSILRIQQVVRGDSAAYFCASSTGQGKVSDGYTFGSGTRLTVV.

The V call is TRBV9, the J call TRBJ1-1, with D hard to call. Germline V gene sequence: CDR1 SGDLS, CDR2 YYNGEE. Deletions cut 0 bases from V and 7 bases from J, with 10 bases between. The CDR3 contains 13 residues. The CDR3 loop is CASSVDGDGEAFF. In nucleotides, the CDR3 is TGTGCCAGCAGCGTAGACGGAGACGGTGAAGCTTTCTTT.

The chain has TRBV4-3 and TRBJ2-7; 9 bases fit TRBD1. Germline CDR1 reads LGHNA; CDR2 reads YSLEER. This CDR3 has 15 residues. J was trimmed by 3 bases and V by 3 bases; bases with no gene match: 6. For the CDR3, the DNA is TGCGCCAGCAGCCACCCCGGGACAGGGATCTACGAGCAGTACTTC. This sequence encodes CASSHPGTGIYEQYF.

This clone was seen a single time. The gene calls are TRBV6-5 and TRBJ1-2; 11 bases match TRBD1. With V trimmed by 5 bases and J by 4 bases, 6 bases remained unmatched. Germline V gene data show CDR1 as MNHEY and CDR2 as SVGAGI. This CDR3 comprises 15 residues. The chain's CDR3 is CASSRPGTGGYGYTF. As DNA, the CDR3 is TGTGCCAGCAGTCGTCCCGGGACAGGGGGCTATGGCTACACCTTC.

This clone was picked up a small number of times. The V gene is TRBV7-9, the J gene TRBJ1-3, with TRBD1 as a possible D gene (6 bases). CDR1 and CDR2 from the germline V gene are SEHNR and FQNEAQ (reference sequence). The CDR3 is 13 amino acids. V lost 4 bases and J lost 4, with 8 bases in between. The CDR3 reads CASSYTGGNTIYF. The CDR3 coding sequence is TGTGCCAGCAGCTACACAGGGGGAAACACCATATATTTT.

This sequence joins TRBV12-2 and TRBJ2-2; TRBD1, the D gene given by the table, was not confirmed from the DNA. TRBV12-2 corresponds to a pseudogene. This CDR3 region has 15 residues. The CDR3 here is CASRPGAPRTGELFF. The CDR3 DNA is TGTGCAAGTCGGCCAGGGGCCCCCCGCACCGGGGAGCTGTTTTTT.

This chain links TRBV27 with TRBJ1-3; no reliable D call. The CDR3 is made up of 15 amino acids. Trimming cost V 5 bases and J 1 base, with 12 bases left between them. The V gene's germline CDR1 is MNHEY and CDR2 SMNVEV (reference sequence). This CDR3 reads CASSPEGVSGNTIYF. The CDR3 DNA reads as TGTGCCAGCAGTCCGGAGGGCGTTTCTGGAAACACCATATATTTT.

The J gene is TRBJ1-2, the V gene TRBV5-6; 10 nucleotides align to TRBD1. Germline V gives CDR1 SGHDT, CDR2 YYEEEE. The V segment lost 3 bases and the J segment 4 bases; nucleotides outside the gene matches: 6. The CDR3 loop spans 15 amino acids. The CDR3 region has the DNA TGTGCCAGCAGCTCGGTGGACAGGGGGTTCTATGGCTACACCTTC. It encodes CASSSVDRGFYGYTF.

The rearrangement uses TRBV20-1 and TRBJ1-1; tentatively, D is TRBD1 (6 bases). Germline CDR1 is DFQATT and CDR2 is SNEGSKA (reference sequence). CDR3 size: 11 residues. V was cut by 3 bases and J by 10 bases, with 12 bases left in between. This CDR3 reads CSASPGHGAFF. Here the CDR3 DNA reads TGCAGTGCTAGCCCGGGACATGGAGCTTTCTTT.

The rearrangement links TRBV10-1 to TRBJ2-4; 10 positions agree with TRBD2. From germline, CDR1 is WNHNN and CDR2 SYGVQD (reference sequence). The CDR3 sequence is 16 residues long. Losses at the gene ends were 4 bases for V and 9 bases for J; bases not matched to a gene: 12. CDR3 residues: CASSGTSGTGGSIQYF. The DNA for the CDR3 is TGCGCCAGCAGTGGTACTAGCGGGACAGGTGGGTCCATTCAGTACTTC.

The genes are TRBV30 and TRBJ1-2; TRBD1 is a possible D gene (5 bases). CDR1 and CDR2 from the germline V gene are GTSNPN and SVGIG (reference sequence). This CDR3 has 10 amino acids. The ends were cut back, 6 bases at V and 11 bases at J, with 13 bases in the middle. The CDR3 DNA follows: TGTGCCTGTCGGGGGGTGGAATACACCTTC. Translation gives CACRGVEYTF.

The CDR3 DNA sequence: TGTGCCAGCAGTCCCCCACGGGACAGGGACCACGAGCAGTACTTC. This translates into CASSPPRDRDHEQYF. V is TRBV6-6 and J is TRBJ2-7; 9 bases are a match to TRBD1. The CDR3 consists of 15 residues. V was pared by 5 bases and J by 5 bases, with 10 bases of the junction left unmatched. The germline V gene has CDR1 MNHNY and CDR2 SVGAGI (reference sequence).

The rearrangement links TRBV2 to TRBJ1-5; D is unresolved. The CDR3 is 15 amino acids. Germline V gene data show CDR1 as SNHLY and CDR2 as FYNNEI. Trimming left V 4 bases short and J 2 bases short, with 12 bases between. The CDR3, as DNA: TGTGCCAGCAGTGGGTCCCCCGGGGGCAATCAGCCCCAGCATTTT. Amino acids: CASSGSPGGNQPQHF.

V and J are TRBV27 and TRBJ1-1, with 8 bases aligning to TRBD1. V trimming: 3 bases; J trimming: 0 bases; junction bases outside the gene matches: 6. The CDR3 is made up of 16 amino acids. In germline, CDR1 is MNHEY, CDR2 SMNVEV (reference sequence). As DNA, the CDR3 is TGTGCCAGCAGTTTCCAGAGACAGGGGATGAACACTGAAGCTTTCTTT. As protein: CASSFQRQGMNTEAFF.

Concerning this clone: At one of its ends the junction is not consistent with the germline gene, which may arise from a read error. The rearrangement uses TRBV6-1 and TRBJ1-2; 9 bases match TRBD1. The V gene's germline CDR1 is MNHNS and CDR2 SASEGT. The CDR3 totals 14 residues. The CDR3 loop reads CASSEGGTGFISNF. The CDR3 nucleotides are TGTGCCAGCAGTGAGGGCGGGACAGGGTTCATCTCCAACTTC.

The J gene is TRBJ2-3, the V gene TRBV4-2, with TRBD2 as a possible D gene (6 bases). In germline, CDR1 is LGHNA, CDR2 YNFKEQ. The CDR3 has 16 amino acids. V shed 5 bases and J shed 0 bases, with 15 bases lying between them. CDR3 residues: CASSVTPGLSTDTQYF. The CDR3 bases are TGTGCCAGCAGCGTAACACCGGGACTTAGCACAGATACGCAGTATTTT.